Below are 15 T cell receptor beta chains sequenced from a single sample in a study of cytomegalovirus exposure and HLA in healthy donors. The PCR made use of 60 Vbeta and 13 Jbeta primers. This table comes from immunoSEQ multiplex PCR, and its TCRdb copy is limited to in-frame clones, with some not included. The repertoire holds around 100,000 clones, around four fifths seen once, with 2% to 3% in the top ten. Sequences were obtained from PBMCs. These receptors originate from a man aged 40-49 years in good health and CMV-seronegative.

The gene calls are TRBV30 and TRBJ1-2; D is unresolved. This CDR3 spans 12 amino acids. From germline, CDR1 is GTSNPN and CDR2 SVGIG (reference sequence). The ends were cut back, 2 bases at V and 8 bases at J, with 12 bases in the middle. This chain's CDR3 is CAWSQQSLGYTF. The CDR3 DNA reads TGTGCCTGGAGTCAACAGTCCCTCGGCTACACCTTC.

The chain links TRBV5-1 to TRBJ2-7; TRBD2 might be the D (5 bases). This CDR3 has 16 residues. Trimming stripped 0 bases from V and 6 bases from J, with 19 bases between. CDR1 and CDR2 (germline): SGHRS, YFSETQ. The DNA for the CDR3 is TGCGCCAGCAGCTTGGCCGGGCCTAGCTCAGGTTCCGAGCAGTACTTC. Its translation is CASSLAGPSSGSEQYF.

This rearrangement joins TRBV5-1 to TRBJ2-2, with 9 bases lining up with TRBD1. The CDR3 is 16 residues long. J was trimmed by 0 bases and V by 5 bases; bases with no gene match: 5. Germline assignment: CDR1 SGHRS and CDR2 YFSETQ. Written as DNA, the CDR3 is TGCGCCAGCAGTAAGGGACAGGGCGCGAACACCGGGGAGCTGTTTTTT. This translates into CASSKGQGANTGELFF.

This chain joins TRBV2 and TRBJ1-2; TRBD1 matches 7 bases. J gave up 7 bases and V 6 bases, and 8 bases lay outside the gene matches. The germline V gene encodes CDR1 SNHLY and CDR2 FYNNEI. This CDR3 region has 13 residues. Here the CDR3 DNA reads TGTGCCAGCAGACTCACAGGGGACACTGGCTACACCTTC. It codes for CASRLTGDTGYTF.

To note about this clone: Germline and junction disagree at one end, which may indicate a read error. The chain joins TRBV7-7 to TRBJ2-3; 8 nucleotides line up with TRBD2. Germline V lookup: CDR1 SSHAT, CDR2 FNYEAQ (reference sequence). The length of the CDR3 is 15 residues. DNA of the CDR3: TGTGCTAGCAGCCCCGGGGGGGGACCCACAGATACGCAGTATTTT. The encoded protein is CASSPGGGPTDTQYF.

This sequence joins TRBV2 and TRBJ1-6; D is unclear. Germline CDR1 SNHLY, CDR2 FYNNEI. V lost 6 bases and J 6 bases, leaving 9 bases between the germline ends. The CDR3 is made up of 13 amino acids. The CDR3 nucleotides read TGTGCCAGCAGGGACGAGGGTAATTCACCCCTCCACTTT. Its translation is CASRDEGNSPLHF. Filled out from reference TRBV2 and TRBJ1-6, the complete variable domain reads EPEVTQTPSHQVTQMGQEVILRCVPISNHLYFYWYRQILGQKVEFLVSFYNNEISEKSEIFDDQFSVERPDGSNFTLKIRSTKLEDSAMYFCASRDEGNSPLHFGNGTRLTVT.

The chain couples TRBV5-6 to TRBJ1-5, with TRBD1 as a possible D gene (6 bases). The CDR3 totals 15 residues. The V gene lost 0 bases and the J gene lost 5 bases, with 12 bases spanning the gap. From germline, CDR1 is SGHDT and CDR2 YYEEEE. CDR3 sequence reads: CASSLDETGHQPQHF. CDR3 coding DNA: TGTGCCAGCAGCTTGGACGAGACAGGACATCAGCCCCAGCATTTT.

This clone was counted many times. The V gene is TRBV19, the J gene TRBJ1-1; D not certain. V was shortened by 3 bases and J by 2 bases, with 10 bases between the two germline ends. Germline assignment: CDR1 LNHDA and CDR2 SQIVND (reference sequence). The CDR3 sequence is 14 residues long. CDR3 region: CASSIQVFNTEAFF. In nucleotides, the CDR3 is TGTGCCAGTAGTATTCAGGTCTTCAACACTGAAGCTTTCTTT. Combining the CDR3 with reference TRBV19 and TRBJ1-1 gives the whole variable domain DGGITQSPKYLFRKEGQNVTLSCEQNLNHDAMYWYRQDPGQGLRLIYYSQIVNDFQKGDIAEGYSVSREKKESFPLTVTSAQKNPTAFYLCASSIQVFNTEAFFGQGTRLTVV.

The J gene is TRBJ2-1, the V gene TRBV18; 13 bases are a match to TRBD2. Germline CDR1 KGHSH, CDR2 LQKENI. V gave up 0 bases and J gave up 2 bases; unmatched junction bases: 4. The CDR3 consists of 18 residues. CDR3: CASSPPWTSGGPYNEQFF. DNA for the CDR3: TGTGCCAGCTCACCACCATGGACTAGCGGGGGACCCTACAATGAGCAGTTCTTC.

The genes are TRBV5-1 and TRBJ1-3; D ambiguous. Trimming stripped 1 base from V and 0 bases from J, with 11 bases between. The germline V gene encodes CDR1 SGHRS and CDR2 YFSETQ. This CDR3 is built from 16 residues. CDR3 in DNA: TGCGCCAGCAGCTTGAAAGGGAGCATCTCTGGAAACACCATATATTTT. It translates to CASSLKGSISGNTIYF.

The V gene is TRBV7-8, the J gene TRBJ1-3, with D perhaps TRBD1 (5 bases). The CDR3 contains 14 residues. V was pared by 6 bases and J by 2 bases, with 11 bases between. Germline loops: CDR1 SGHVS, CDR2 FQNEAQ. The CDR3: CASRWGGPGNTIYF. CDR3 bases: TGTGCCAGCAGGTGGGGGGGACCTGGAAACACCATATATTTT.

The J gene is TRBJ2-7, the V gene TRBV9, with a possible D match to TRBD1 (6 bases). The V end was cut by 0 bases, the J end by 4 bases, with 17 bases between. CDR1 and CDR2 from the germline V gene are SGDLS and YYNGEE. The length of the CDR3 is 16 residues. In DNA, the CDR3 is TGTGCCAGCAGCGTAGGGCCCGTACAGGGTTCGTACGAGCAGTACTTC. The encoded protein is CASSVGPVQGSYEQYF.

This clone appeared a few times. The V call is TRBV7-3, the J call TRBJ2-3; 8 nucleotides agree with TRBD2. This CDR3 contains 13 residues. J gave up 6 bases and V 6 bases, and 5 bases lay outside the gene matches. CDR1 and CDR2 from the germline V gene are SGHTA and FQGTGA. The CDR3 loop reads CASSGGGMDTQYF. Written as DNA, the CDR3 is TGTGCCAGCAGTGGCGGGGGGATGGATACGCAGTATTTT.

The genes are TRBV19 and TRBJ2-3; 9 bases match TRBD1. This CDR3 region has 14 residues. V was pared by 5 bases and J by 6 bases, with 6 bases of the junction left unmatched. Germline CDR1 LNHDA, CDR2 SQIVND (reference sequence). The DNA for the CDR3 is TGTGCCAGTAGTCCGGGACAGGGTCGGGATACGCAGTATTTT. Translation gives CASSPGQGRDTQYF.

The chain joins TRBV15 to TRBJ1-2, with 9 bases lining up with TRBD1. The germline V gene encodes CDR1 LNHNV and CDR2 YYDKDF (reference sequence). Unmatched junction bases numbered 2, after V lost 1 base and J lost 5 bases. This CDR3 has 14 amino acids. The CDR3 loop reads CATSRVTGGYGYTF. In DNA, the CDR3 is TGTGCCACCAGCAGAGTGACAGGGGGTTATGGCTACACCTTC.